A selection of T cell receptor beta chains follows, all from one sample in a study of OX40 agonist ivuxolimab in advanced cancers. Sequenced by immunoSEQ multiplex PCR; TCRdb stores in-frame clones only, minus some. The sample lists roughly 70,000 clones, 75% to 90% seen once, with under 4.5% in the top ten. The specimen comprised CD4+ or CD8+ T cells sorted from blood, sampled in a trial of the OX40 agonist ivuxolimab. The receptors were sampled from an adult with an advanced solid tumor such as melanoma, head and neck, liver or kidney cancer. The CDR3 runs from the conserved cysteine through the conserved F or W.

V gene	J gene	CDR3 protein
TRBV19	TRBJ2-1	CASRGSGGHNEQFF
TRBV10-3	TRBJ2-2	CAISVARVELFF
TRBV4-1	TRBJ1-1	CASSQGQKGNTEAFF
TRBV5-4	TRBJ1-1	CASSLQGVNTEAFF
TRBV5-1	TRBJ1-3	CASSRETLYRSSGNTIYF
TRBV6-5	TRBJ2-7	CASSYKQGAGEQYF
TRBV5-1	TRBJ2-2	CASGLAGGQTGELFF
TRBV9	TRBJ2-2	CASSAPAGANTGELFF
TRBV10-3	TRBJ2-5	CAVAAGEETQYF
TRBV6-5	TRBJ1-4	CASSWDSGREKLFF
TRBV2	TRBJ2-7	CASSAPGTGAYEQYF
TRBV10-2	TRBJ1-5	CASSVGNTVGNQPQHF
TRBV4-1	TRBJ1-5	CASSQGQVANQPQHF
TRBV30	TRBJ2-3	CAWSLTSGRATDTQYF
TRBV19	TRBJ1-5	CASHRGLGNQPQHF
TRBV9	TRBJ2-3	CASSEEQRTDTQYF
TRBV7-8	TRBJ2-1	CASSLKAPGGSYNEQFF
TRBV29-1	TRBJ2-7	CSVERSFEQYF